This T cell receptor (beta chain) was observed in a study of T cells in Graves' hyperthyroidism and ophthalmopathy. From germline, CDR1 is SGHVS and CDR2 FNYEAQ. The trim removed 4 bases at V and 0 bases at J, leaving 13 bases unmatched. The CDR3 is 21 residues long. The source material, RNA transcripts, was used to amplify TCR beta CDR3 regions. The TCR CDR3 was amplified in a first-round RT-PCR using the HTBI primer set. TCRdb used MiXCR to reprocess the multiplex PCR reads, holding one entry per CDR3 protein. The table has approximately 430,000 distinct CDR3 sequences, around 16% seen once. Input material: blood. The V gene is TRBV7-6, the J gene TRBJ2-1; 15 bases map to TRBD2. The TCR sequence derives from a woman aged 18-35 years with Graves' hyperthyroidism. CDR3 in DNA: TGTGCCAGCAGCTCTGGAGCCGGGACTAGCGGGGGGCCTAGCTCCTACAATGAGCAGTTCTTC. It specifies CASSSGAGTSGGPSSYNEQFF.